This TCR beta chain was documented in a study of blood T cell repertoires in COVID-19 (TCRdb year 2020). As for the study more broadly: The collaborator samples originated in the United States, Italy and Spain and spanned the acute and convalescent phases of COVID-19. The prospective study material was composed of cDNA or gDNA derived from T cells, B-cell-depleted T cells, or PBMCs. The repertoires were made available in a free public database intended to serve as a resource for research on the immune response to SARS-CoV-2. The samples were drawn from the first 160 participants of the ongoing ImmuneRACE study and from 1,254 subjects provided by 6 global collaborators. Subjects who had been exposed to COVID-19, were actively infected with it, or had recovered from it provided the deeply sampled blood TCRbeta repertoires that made up the dataset. Sample metadata almost always included a de-identified subject ID, COVID-19 status, age in years and sex. Where HLA class I and class II types were available, the types were taken from metadata supplied by the sample provider, not from assay-based typing.

After removal of 3 bases from V and 1 base from J, the junction retains 1 base not matched to a gene. The germline V gene provides CDR1 SGHAT and CDR2 FQNNGV. Inclusive of the bounding cysteine and phenylalanine, the CDR3 is 15 residues long. This entry keeps only the CDR3 DNA: 45 bases, framed from base 1. Comments on this clone: There is no known antigen for this receptor. No much larger clone is present one base from it, and per-base qualities are unavailable.

TCRbeta CDR3 regions were amplified from genomic DNA using the immunoSEQ Assay, a bias-controlled multiplex PCR. As for how the authors treated the data: The number of nucleated cells in each sample was estimated by amplification of reference gene primers within the assay. Sequence reads were collapsed and filtered to measure the absolute abundance of every unique TCRbeta CDR3 rearrangement. For each sample, productive Simpson clonality was calculated as the square root of Simpson's diversity index across productive rearrangements. The immuneACCESS repertoire file appears here via TCRdb, limited to in-frame rearrangements. These files lack a portion of the clones; in checked studies, under half of the deficit traces to unresolved V genes, and the cause of the others is not known. V, J and clone size are taken as reported in that table, and D and trimming were inferred from the DNA itself. The sample includes about 130,000 clones, with around four fifths observed a single time. The biggest ten clones account for 2% to 3% of the sample.

Enrolling through a virtual design, the prospective study's participants ranged in age from about 18 to 89 years and lived across roughly 23 United States geographic areas. In the prospective study, cohorts were assigned on the basis of participant-reported clinical history obtained from a screening survey and a study questionnaire. Mobile phlebotomists in the prospective study collected whole blood, serum and a nasopharyngeal or oropharyngeal swab from every participant. Additional blood draws and questionnaires over an approximately two-month period could optionally be provided by prospective study participants. Before DNA extraction, blood samples from the prospective study were shipped at room temperature or frozen. General findings and caveats noted by the study authors: The quantity of clinical and demographic metadata differed by source and by participant and was supplied without curation.

The rearranged segments are TRBV11-2 and TRBJ2-2, with TRBD2 identical over 8 junction bases. Sequences were obtained from PBMCs or T cells enriched from blood (not recorded which). This TCR was sampled from a man between 40 and 49 years old with acute COVID-19. The bases are TGTGCCAGCAGCTTCAGCGGGGGGAACACCGGGGAGCTGTTTTTT. This codes for CASSFSGGNTGELFF.